The clone carrying this T cell receptor beta chain has just a few counts. The data were taken from a study of blood T cell repertoires in COVID-19. The CDR3 contains 14 residues. The V gene lost 8 bases and the J gene lost 0 bases, with 11 bases spanning the gap. Germline V gene data show CDR1 as MRHNA and CDR2 as SNTAGT. Profiled with immunoSEQ multiplex PCR; TCRdb holds only in-frame clones, not every one. The repertoire holds some 210,000 clones, with 89% as singletons. The specimen sequenced was peripheral blood. The sequence was collected from a woman aged 40 to 50 with acute or convalescent COVID-19. This sequence joins TRBV6-4 and TRBJ1-5, with D unclear. CDR3 amino acids: CASVTAISNQPQHF. DNA for the CDR3: TGTGCCAGCGTAACAGCCATTAGCAATCAGCCCCAGCATTTT.